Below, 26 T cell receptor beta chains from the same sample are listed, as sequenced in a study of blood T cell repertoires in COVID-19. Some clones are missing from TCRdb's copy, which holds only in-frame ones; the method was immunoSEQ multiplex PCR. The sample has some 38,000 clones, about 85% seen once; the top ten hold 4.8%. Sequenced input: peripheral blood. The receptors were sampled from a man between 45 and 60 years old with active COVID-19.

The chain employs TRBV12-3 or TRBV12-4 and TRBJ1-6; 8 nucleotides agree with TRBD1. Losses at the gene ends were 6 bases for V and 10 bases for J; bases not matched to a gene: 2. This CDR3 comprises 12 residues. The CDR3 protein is CASRGQASPLHF. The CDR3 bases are TGTGCCAGCAGGGGACAGGCATCACCCCTCCACTTT.

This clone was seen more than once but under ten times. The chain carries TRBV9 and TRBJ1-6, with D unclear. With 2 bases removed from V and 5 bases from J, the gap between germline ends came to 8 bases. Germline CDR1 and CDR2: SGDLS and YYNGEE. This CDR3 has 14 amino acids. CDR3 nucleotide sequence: TGTGCCAGCAGCGTTGGACTGGATAATTCACCCCTCCACTTT. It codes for CASSVGLDNSPLHF. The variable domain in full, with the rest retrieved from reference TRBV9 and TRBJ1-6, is DSGVTQTPKHLITATGQRVTLRCSPRSGDLSVYWYQQSLDQGLQFLIQYYNGEERAKGNILERFSAQQFPDLHSELNLSSLELGDSALYFCASSVGLDNSPLHFGNGTRLTVT.

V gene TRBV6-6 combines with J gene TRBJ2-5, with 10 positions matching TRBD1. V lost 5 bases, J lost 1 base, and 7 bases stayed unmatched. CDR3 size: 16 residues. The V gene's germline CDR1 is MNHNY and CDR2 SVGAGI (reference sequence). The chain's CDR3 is CASSPPGTGVQETQYF. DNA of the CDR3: TGTGCCAGCAGTCCCCCCGGGACAGGGGTCCAAGAGACCCAGTACTTC.

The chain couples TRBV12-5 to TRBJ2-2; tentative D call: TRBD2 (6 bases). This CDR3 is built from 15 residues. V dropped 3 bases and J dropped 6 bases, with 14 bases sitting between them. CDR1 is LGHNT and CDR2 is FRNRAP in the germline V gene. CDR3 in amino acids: CASGFMGSGAGELFF. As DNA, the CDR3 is TGTGCTAGTGGTTTTATGGGCTCGGGAGCCGGGGAGCTGTTTTTT.

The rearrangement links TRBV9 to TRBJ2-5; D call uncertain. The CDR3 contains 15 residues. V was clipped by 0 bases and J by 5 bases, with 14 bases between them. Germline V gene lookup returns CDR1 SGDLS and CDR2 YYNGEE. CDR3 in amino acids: CASSVGGDFRETQYF. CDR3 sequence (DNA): TGTGCCAGCAGCGTAGGAGGTGACTTCCGGGAGACCCAGTACTTC.

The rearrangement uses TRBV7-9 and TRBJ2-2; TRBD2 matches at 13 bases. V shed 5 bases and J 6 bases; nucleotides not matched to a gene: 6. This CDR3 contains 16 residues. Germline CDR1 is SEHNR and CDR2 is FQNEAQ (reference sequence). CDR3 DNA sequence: TGTGCCAGCAGCACCGGGACTAGCGGGGTGGCCGGGGAGCTGTTTTTT. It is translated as CASSTGTSGVAGELFF.

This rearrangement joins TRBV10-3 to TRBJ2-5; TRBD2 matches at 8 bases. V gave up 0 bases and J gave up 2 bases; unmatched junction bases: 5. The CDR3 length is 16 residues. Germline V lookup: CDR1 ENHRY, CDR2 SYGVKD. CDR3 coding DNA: TGTGCCATCAGTGAGTCGACGGCGGGGGGACAAGAGACCCAGTACTTC. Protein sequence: CAISESTAGGQETQYF.

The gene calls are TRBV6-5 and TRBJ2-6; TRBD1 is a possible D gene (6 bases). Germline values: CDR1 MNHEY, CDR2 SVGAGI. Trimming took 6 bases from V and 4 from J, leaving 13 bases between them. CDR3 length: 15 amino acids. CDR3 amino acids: CASSPTGSGANVLTF. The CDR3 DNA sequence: TGTGCCAGCAGCCCCACAGGGTCCGGGGCCAACGTCCTGACTTTC.

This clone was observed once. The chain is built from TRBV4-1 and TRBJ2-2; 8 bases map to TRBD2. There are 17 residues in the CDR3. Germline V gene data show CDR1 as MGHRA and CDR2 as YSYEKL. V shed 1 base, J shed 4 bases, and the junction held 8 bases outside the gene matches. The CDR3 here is CASSQGGGGPFTGELFF. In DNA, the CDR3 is TGCGCCAGCAGCCAAGGTGGCGGGGGGCCCTTCACCGGGGAGCTGTTTTTT.

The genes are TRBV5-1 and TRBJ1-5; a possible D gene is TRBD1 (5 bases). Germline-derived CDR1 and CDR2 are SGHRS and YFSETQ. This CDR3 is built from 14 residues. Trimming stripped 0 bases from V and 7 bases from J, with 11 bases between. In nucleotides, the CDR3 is TGCGCCAGCAGCTTGGAAGGGCAGGGACAGCCCCAGCATTTT. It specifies CASSLEGQGQPQHF.

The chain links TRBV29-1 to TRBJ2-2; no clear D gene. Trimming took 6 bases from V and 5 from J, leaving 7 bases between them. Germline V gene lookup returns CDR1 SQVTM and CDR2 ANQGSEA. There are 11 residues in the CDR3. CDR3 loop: CSVRVTGELFF. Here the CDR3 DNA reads TGCAGCGTCCGGGTGACCGGGGAGCTGTTTTTT.

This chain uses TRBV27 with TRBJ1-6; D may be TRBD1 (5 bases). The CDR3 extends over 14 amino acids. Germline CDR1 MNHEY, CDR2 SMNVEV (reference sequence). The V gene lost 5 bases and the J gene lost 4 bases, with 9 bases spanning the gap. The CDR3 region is CASSVTVYNSPLHF. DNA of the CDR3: TGTGCCAGCAGTGTGACAGTTTATAATTCACCCCTCCACTTT.

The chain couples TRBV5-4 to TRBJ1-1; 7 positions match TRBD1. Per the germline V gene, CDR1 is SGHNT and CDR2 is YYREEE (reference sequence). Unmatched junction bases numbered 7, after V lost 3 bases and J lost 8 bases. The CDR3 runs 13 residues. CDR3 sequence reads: CASSSTLQGEAFF. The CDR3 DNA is TGTGCCAGCAGCTCGACCCTACAGGGGGAAGCTTTCTTT. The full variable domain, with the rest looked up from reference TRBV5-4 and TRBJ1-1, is ETGVTQSPTHLIKTRGQQVTLRCSSQSGHNTVSWYQQALGQGPQFIFQYYREEENGRGNFPPRFSGLQFPNYSSELNVNALELDDSALYLCASSSTLQGEAFFGQGTRLTVV.

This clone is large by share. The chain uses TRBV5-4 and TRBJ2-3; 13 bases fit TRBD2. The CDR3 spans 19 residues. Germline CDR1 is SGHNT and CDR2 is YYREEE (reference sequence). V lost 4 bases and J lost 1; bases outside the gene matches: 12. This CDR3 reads CASSPGLAGANGRTDTQYF. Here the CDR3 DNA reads TGTGCCAGCAGCCCCGGACTAGCGGGGGCTAACGGGCGCACAGATACGCAGTATTTT.

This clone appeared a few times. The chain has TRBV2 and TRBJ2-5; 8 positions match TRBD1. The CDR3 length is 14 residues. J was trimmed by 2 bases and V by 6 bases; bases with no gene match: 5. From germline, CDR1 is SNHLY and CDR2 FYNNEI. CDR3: CASRGTGAQETQYF. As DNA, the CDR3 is TGTGCCAGCAGGGGGACAGGCGCTCAAGAGACCCAGTACTTC.

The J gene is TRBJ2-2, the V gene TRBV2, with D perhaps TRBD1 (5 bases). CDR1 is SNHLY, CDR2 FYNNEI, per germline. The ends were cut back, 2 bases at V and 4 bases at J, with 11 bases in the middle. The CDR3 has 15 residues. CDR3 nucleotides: TGTGCCAGCAGTGAACCCCAGGGTCGCACCGGGGAGCTGTTTTTT. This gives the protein CASSEPQGRTGELFF. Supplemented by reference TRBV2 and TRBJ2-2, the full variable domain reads EPEVTQTPSHQVTQMGQEVILRCVPISNHLYFYWYRQILGQKVEFLVSFYNNEISEKSEIFDDQFSVERPDGSNFTLKIRSTKLEDSAMYFCASSEPQGRTGELFFGEGSRLTVL.

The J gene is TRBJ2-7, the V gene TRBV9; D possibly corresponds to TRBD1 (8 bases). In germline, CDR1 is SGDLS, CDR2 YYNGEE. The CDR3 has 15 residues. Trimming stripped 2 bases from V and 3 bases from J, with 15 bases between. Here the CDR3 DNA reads TGTGCCAGCAGCGTGAGCGGGACAGGTGACTACGAGCAGTACTTC. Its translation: CASSVSGTGDYEQYF.

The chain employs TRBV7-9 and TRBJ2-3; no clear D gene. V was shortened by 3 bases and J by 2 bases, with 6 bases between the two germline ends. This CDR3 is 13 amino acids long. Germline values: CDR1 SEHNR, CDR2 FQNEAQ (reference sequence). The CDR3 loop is CASSFGPTDTQYF. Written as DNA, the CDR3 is TGTGCCAGCAGCTTTGGGCCCACAGATACGCAGTATTTT.

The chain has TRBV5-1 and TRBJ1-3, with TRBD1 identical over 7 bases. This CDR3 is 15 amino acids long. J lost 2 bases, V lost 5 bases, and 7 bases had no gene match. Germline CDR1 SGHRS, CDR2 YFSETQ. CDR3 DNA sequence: TGCGCCAGCAGTTCTGACAGGGACACTGGAAACACCATATATTTT. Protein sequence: CASSSDRDTGNTIYF.

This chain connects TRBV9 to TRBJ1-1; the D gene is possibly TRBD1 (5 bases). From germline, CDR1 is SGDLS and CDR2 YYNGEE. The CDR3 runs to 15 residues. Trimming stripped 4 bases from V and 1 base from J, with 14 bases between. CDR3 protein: CASSLQGLGNTEAFF. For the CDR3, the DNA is TGTGCCAGCAGCCTTCAGGGATTAGGGAACACTGAAGCTTTCTTT.

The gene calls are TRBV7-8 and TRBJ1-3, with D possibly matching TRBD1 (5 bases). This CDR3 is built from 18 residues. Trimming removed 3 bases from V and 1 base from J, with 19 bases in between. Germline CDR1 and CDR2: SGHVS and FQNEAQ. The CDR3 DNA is TGTGCCAGCAGCTTCGGGTTTTGGGGGGGTCCGTCTGGAAACACCATATATTTT. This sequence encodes CASSFGFWGGPSGNTIYF.

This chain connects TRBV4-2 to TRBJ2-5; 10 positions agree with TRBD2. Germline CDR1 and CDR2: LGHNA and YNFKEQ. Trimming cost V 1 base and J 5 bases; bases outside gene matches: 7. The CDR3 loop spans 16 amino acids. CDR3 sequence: CASSQGAGGPEETQYF. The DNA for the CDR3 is TGTGCCAGCAGCCAAGGAGCGGGGGGGCCAGAGGAGACCCAGTACTTC.

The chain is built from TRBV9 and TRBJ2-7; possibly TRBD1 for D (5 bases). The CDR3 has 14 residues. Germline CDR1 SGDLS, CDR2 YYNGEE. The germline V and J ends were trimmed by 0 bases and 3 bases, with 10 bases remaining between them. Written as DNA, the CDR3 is TGTGCCAGCAGCGTAGAGTGGCAGGGCTACGAGCAGTACTTC. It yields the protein CASSVEWQGYEQYF. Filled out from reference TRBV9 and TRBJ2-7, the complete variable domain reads DSGVTQTPKHLITATGQRVTLRCSPRSGDLSVYWYQQSLDQGLQFLIQYYNGEERAKGNILERFSAQQFPDLHSELNLSSLELGDSALYFCASSVEWQGYEQYFGPGTRLTVT.

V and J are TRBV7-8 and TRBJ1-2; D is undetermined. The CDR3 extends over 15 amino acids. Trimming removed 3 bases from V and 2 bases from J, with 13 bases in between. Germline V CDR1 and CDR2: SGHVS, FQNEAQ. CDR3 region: CASSFYSLPNYGYTF. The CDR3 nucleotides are TGTGCCAGCAGCTTTTACAGCCTCCCGAACTATGGCTACACCTTC.

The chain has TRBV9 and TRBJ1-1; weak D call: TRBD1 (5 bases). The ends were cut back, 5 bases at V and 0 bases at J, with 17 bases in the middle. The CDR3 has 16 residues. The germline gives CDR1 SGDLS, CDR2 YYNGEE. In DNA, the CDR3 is TGTGCCAGCAGTGGGCAGAGACCGGGGGTGAACACTGAAGCTTTCTTT. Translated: CASSGQRPGVNTEAFF. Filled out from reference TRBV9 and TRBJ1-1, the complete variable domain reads DSGVTQTPKHLITATGQRVTLRCSPRSGDLSVYWYQQSLDQGLQFLIQYYNGEERAKGNILERFSAQQFPDLHSELNLSSLELGDSALYFCASSGQRPGVNTEAFFGQGTRLTVV.

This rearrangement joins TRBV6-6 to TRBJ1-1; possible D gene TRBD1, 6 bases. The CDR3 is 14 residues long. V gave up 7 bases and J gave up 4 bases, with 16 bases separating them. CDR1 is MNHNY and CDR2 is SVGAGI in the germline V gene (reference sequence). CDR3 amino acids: CASTPGGAITEAFF. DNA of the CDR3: TGTGCCAGCACCCCGGGGGGGGCAATCACTGAAGCTTTCTTT.